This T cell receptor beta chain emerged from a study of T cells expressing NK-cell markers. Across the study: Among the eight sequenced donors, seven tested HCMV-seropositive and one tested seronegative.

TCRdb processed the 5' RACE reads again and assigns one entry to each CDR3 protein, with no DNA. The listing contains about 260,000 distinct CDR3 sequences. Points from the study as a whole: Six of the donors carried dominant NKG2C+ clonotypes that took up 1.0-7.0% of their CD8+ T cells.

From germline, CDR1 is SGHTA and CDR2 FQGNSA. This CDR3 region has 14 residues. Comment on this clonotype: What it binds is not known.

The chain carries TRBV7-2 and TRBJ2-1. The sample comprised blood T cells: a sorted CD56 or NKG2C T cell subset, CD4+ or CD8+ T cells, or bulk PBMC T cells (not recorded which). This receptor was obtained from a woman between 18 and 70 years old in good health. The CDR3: CASSLAGEVSEQFF.